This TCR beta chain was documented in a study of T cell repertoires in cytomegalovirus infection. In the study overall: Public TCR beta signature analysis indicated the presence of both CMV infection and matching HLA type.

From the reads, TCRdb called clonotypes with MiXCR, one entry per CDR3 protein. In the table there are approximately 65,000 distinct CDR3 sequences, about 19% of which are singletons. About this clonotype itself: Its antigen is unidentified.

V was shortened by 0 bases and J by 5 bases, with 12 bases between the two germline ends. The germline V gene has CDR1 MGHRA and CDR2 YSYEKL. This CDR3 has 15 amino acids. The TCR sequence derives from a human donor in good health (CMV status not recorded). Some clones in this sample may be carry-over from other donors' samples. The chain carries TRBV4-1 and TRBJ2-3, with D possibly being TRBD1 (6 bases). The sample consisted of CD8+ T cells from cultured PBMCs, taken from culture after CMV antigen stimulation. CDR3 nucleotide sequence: TGCGCCAGCAGCCAAGATATGGCAGGGGTAGATACGCAGTATTTT. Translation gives CASSQDMAGVDTQYF.